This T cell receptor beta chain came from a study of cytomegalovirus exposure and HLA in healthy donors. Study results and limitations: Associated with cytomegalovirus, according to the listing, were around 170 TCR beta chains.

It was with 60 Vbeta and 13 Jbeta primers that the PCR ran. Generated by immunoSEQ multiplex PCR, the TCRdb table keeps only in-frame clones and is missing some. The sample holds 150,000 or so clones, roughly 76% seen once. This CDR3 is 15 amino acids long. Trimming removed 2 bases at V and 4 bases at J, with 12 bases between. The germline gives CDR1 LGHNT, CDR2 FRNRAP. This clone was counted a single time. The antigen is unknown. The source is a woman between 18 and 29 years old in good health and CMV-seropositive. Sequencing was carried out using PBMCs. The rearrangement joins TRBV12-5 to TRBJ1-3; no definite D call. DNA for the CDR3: TGTGCTAGTGGTTTGATCGGGGAGTACGGAAACACCATATATTTT. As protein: CASGLIGEYGNTIYF.